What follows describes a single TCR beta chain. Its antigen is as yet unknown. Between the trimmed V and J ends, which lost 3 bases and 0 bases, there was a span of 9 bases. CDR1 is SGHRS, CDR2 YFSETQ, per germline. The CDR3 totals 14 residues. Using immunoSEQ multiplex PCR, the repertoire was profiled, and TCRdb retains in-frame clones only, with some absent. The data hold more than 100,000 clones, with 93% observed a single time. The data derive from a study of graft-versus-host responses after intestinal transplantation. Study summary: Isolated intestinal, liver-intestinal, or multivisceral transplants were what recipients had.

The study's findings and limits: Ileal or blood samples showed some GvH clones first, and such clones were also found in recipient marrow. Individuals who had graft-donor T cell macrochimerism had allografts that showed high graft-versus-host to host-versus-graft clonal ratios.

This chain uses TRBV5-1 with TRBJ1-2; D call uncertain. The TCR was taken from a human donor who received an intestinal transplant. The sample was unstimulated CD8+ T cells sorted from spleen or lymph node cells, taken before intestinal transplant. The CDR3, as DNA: TGCGCCAGCAGCTCGACCGGGGCTAACTATGGCTACACCTTC. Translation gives CASSSTGANYGYTF. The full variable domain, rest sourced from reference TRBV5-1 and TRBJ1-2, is KAGVTQTPRYLIKTRGQQVTLSCSPISGHRSVSWYQQTPGQGLQFLFEYFSETQRNKGNFPGRFSGRQFSNSRSEMNVSTLELGDSALYLCASSSTGANYGYTFGSGTRLTVV.